The 28 T cell receptor beta chains reported below all come from one sample, sequenced in a study of CD8 T cells in Susac syndrome. RNA in amounts of about 0.5 to 1 ug was reverse transcribed with random hexamers. Using its own MiXCR run on the immunoSEQ multiplex PCR reads, TCRdb lists one record per CDR3 protein. Of about 180,000 distinct CDR3 sequences detected, over 85% appear once; the ten largest clones hold 0.09% to 0.095%. Sequencing was done on a sample of CD4+ T cells from PBMCs. These receptors all come from a human donor with multiple sclerosis.

The CDR3 nucleotides are TGTGCCAGCAGCTTACAGGAGGATCAGCCCCAGCATTTT. It encodes CASSLQEDQPQHF. This chain links TRBV7-8 with TRBJ1-5, with D uncertain. There are 13 residues in the CDR3. The V and J ends lost 2 bases and 5 bases respectively, with 7 bases between them. Germline V gene sequence: CDR1 SGHVS, CDR2 FQNEAQ.

Note on this clonotype: Its ends do not fully match the called genes, so a read error is possible. This chain uses TRBV20-1 with TRBJ1-1; a weak D match, TRBD1 (5 bases). The CDR3 spans 13 residues. Germline V gene lookup returns CDR1 DFQATT and CDR2 SNEGSKA (reference sequence). In DNA, the CDR3 is TGCAGTACTAGGGGCGGATTAAACACTGAAGCTTTCTTT. Protein sequence: CSTRGGLNTEAFF.

This chain connects TRBV20-1 to TRBJ2-1; D ambiguous. Germline CDR1 DFQATT, CDR2 SNEGSKA (reference sequence). This CDR3 region has 17 residues. V was trimmed by 1 base and J by 0 bases, leaving 16 bases between them. In DNA form, the CDR3 reads TGCAGTGCTAGAGGGTCCCGGAACTCCGTCTCCTACAATGAGCAGTTCTTC. This gives the protein CSARGSRNSVSYNEQFF.

The chain has TRBV6-1 and TRBJ2-4, with D unclear. The V gene lost 6 bases and the J gene lost 1 base, with 13 bases spanning the gap. The CDR3 consists of 15 residues. Germline-derived CDR1 and CDR2 are MNHNS and SASEGT. The CDR3 loop is CASSPGGLAKNIQYF. The CDR3 nucleotides read TGTGCCAGCAGCCCCGGTGGCCTCGCCAAAAACATTCAGTACTTC.

The chain links TRBV6-6 to TRBJ1-2; 7 positions agree with TRBD1. In germline, CDR1 is MNHNY, CDR2 SVGAGI (reference sequence). This CDR3 comprises 14 residues. The trim removed 4 bases at V and 8 bases at J, leaving 10 bases unmatched. The CDR3 spells CASSSPGQRKGYTF. The CDR3 DNA follows: TGTGCCAGCAGTTCCCCGGGACAGCGGAAGGGCTACACCTTC.

The rearrangement links TRBV28 to TRBJ2-5, with 9 bases aligning to TRBD1. Germline CDR1 and CDR2: MDHEN and SYDVKM. After removal of 5 bases from V and 2 bases from J, the junction contained 15 bases not matched to a gene. The CDR3 contains 18 residues. The CDR3 spells CASSPTGQGGWGQETQYF. In DNA, the CDR3 is TGTGCCAGCAGTCCGACGGGACAGGGTGGTTGGGGTCAAGAGACCCAGTACTTC.

The chain has TRBV11-2 and TRBJ2-6; 7 nucleotides line up with TRBD1. J gave up 2 bases and V 5 bases, and 3 bases lay outside the gene matches. Germline V gene sequence: CDR1 SGHAT, CDR2 FQNNGV. CDR3 length equals 15 residues. The CDR3 loop reads CASSVTGAGANVLTF. The CDR3 coding sequence is TGTGCCAGCAGCGTAACAGGGGCTGGGGCCAACGTCCTGACTTTC. Variable domain in full (rest from reference TRBV11-2 and TRBJ2-6): EAGVAQSPRYKIIEKRQSVAFWCNPISGHATLYWYQQILGQGPKLLIQFQNNGVVDDSQLPKDRFSAERLKGVDSTLKIQPAKLEDSAVYLCASSVTGAGANVLTFGAGSRLTVL.

V is TRBV5-1 and J is TRBJ2-3; TRBD1 might be the D (5 bases). Germline values: CDR1 SGHRS, CDR2 YFSETQ. The CDR3 sequence is 13 residues long. Trimming removed 4 bases at V and 4 bases at J, with 10 bases between. CDR3 region: CASSPDNADTQYF. The CDR3, as DNA: TGCGCCAGCAGCCCGGACAACGCAGATACGCAGTATTTT.

Written as DNA, the CDR3 is TGTGCCAGCAGCGTAGGATGGACAACCTACAATGAGCAGTTCTTC. The encoded protein is CASSVGWTTYNEQFF. V gene TRBV9 combines with J gene TRBJ2-1; TRBD1 is a possible D gene (5 bases). V was trimmed by 0 bases and J by 2 bases, leaving 9 bases between them. The CDR3 extends over 15 amino acids. Per the germline V gene, CDR1 is SGDLS and CDR2 is YYNGEE.

This clonotype was detected once. The chain is built from TRBV19 and TRBJ2-1; D unclear. With 9 bases removed from V and 0 bases from J, the gap between germline ends came to 3 bases. The CDR3 totals 11 residues. CDR1 and CDR2 from the germline V gene are LNHDA and SQIVND (reference sequence). CDR3 residues: CASASYNEQFF. CDR3 sequence (DNA): TGTGCCAGCGCCTCCTACAATGAGCAGTTCTTC.

CDR3 bases: TGTGCCAGCAGCCCCCCCTGGGCCTCTGGGGGGGAGACCCAGTACTTC. Translation: CASSPPWASGGETQYF. The V gene is TRBV12-3 or TRBV12-4, the J gene TRBJ2-5, with a possible D match to TRBD2 (6 bases). This CDR3 contains 16 residues. V gave up 6 bases and J gave up 5 bases, with 22 bases separating them.

The sample holds one count of this clonotype. The J gene is TRBJ1-1, the V gene TRBV5-4, with D maybe TRBD1 (5 bases). Trimming cost V 4 bases and J 1 base, with 14 bases left between them. This CDR3 contains 15 residues. Germline assignment: CDR1 SGHNT and CDR2 YYREEE (reference sequence). The CDR3 DNA follows: TGTGCCAGCAGCCTCCAATCGGGGGGGAACACTGAAGCTTTCTTT. It codes for CASSLQSGGNTEAFF.

The V call is TRBV4-3, the J call TRBJ2-1, with TRBD2 identical over 7 bases. The germline V gene encodes CDR1 LGHNA and CDR2 YSLEER. V shed 6 bases and J 3 bases; nucleotides not matched to a gene: 5. The length of the CDR3 is 14 residues. The chain's CDR3 is CASSRDYDYNEQFF. Written as DNA, the CDR3 is TGCGCCAGCAGTCGGGACTACGACTACAATGAGCAGTTCTTC.

The V call is TRBV2, the J call TRBJ1-2, with a possible D match to TRBD1 (6 bases). Germline V CDR1 and CDR2: SNHLY, FYNNEI. Between the trimmed V and J ends, which lost 3 bases and 7 bases, there was a span of 15 bases. CDR3 length: 14 residues. The CDR3 is CASSDYREQSGYTF. In DNA form, the CDR3 reads TGTGCCAGCAGTGACTACAGGGAACAGTCTGGCTACACCTTC.

The gene calls are TRBV3-1 and TRBJ1-3; tentative D call: TRBD1 (6 bases). The CDR3 extends over 16 amino acids. Per germline, CDR1 LGHDT and CDR2 YNNKEL (reference sequence). V shed 4 bases and J shed 4 bases, with 17 bases lying between them. Here the CDR3 reads CASSPPGGGGGNTIYF. CDR3 nucleotide sequence: TGTGCCAGCAGCCCCCCCGGGGGGGGCGGGGGAAACACCATATATTTT.

V is TRBV30 and J is TRBJ2-6; D ambiguous. V was cut by 0 bases and J by 4 bases, with 13 bases left in between. Per germline, CDR1 GTSNPN and CDR2 SVGIG (reference sequence). This CDR3 has 16 residues. The CDR3 here is CAWSVPESQGANVLTF. CDR3 DNA: TGTGCCTGGAGTGTACCAGAATCTCAGGGGGCCAACGTCCTGACTTTC. The variable domain in full, with the rest retrieved from reference TRBV30 and TRBJ2-6, is SQTIHQWPATLVQPVGSPLSLECTVEGTSNPNLYWYRQAAGRGLQLLFYSVGIGQISSEVPQNLSASRPQDRQFILSSKKLLLSDSGFYLCAWSVPESQGANVLTFGAGSRLTVL.

This rearrangement joins TRBV28 to TRBJ1-6; 9 positions agree with TRBD1. Germline lookup yields CDR1 MDHEN and CDR2 SYDVKM. The V gene end was trimmed by 4 bases and the J gene end by 10 bases; junction bases not matched to a gene: 5. The CDR3 extends over 14 amino acids. The DNA of the CDR3 is TGTGCCAGCAGTTCCTGGACAGGGGCATCACCCCTCCACTTT. It is translated as CASSSWTGASPLHF.

J is TRBJ2-3 and V is TRBV20-1; tentatively, D is TRBD2 (5 bases). Trimming pared 0 bases from V and 3 bases from J, leaving 13 bases between. In germline, CDR1 is DFQATT, CDR2 SNEGSKA (reference sequence). The CDR3 has 15 amino acids. The CDR3 is CSARDMGDRTDTQYF. CDR3 nucleotide sequence: TGCAGTGCTAGAGATATGGGAGACCGTACAGATACGCAGTATTTT.

V gene TRBV18 combines with J gene TRBJ1-2; the D gene is possibly TRBD1 (5 bases). This CDR3 is 15 amino acids long. V was trimmed by 6 bases and J by 6 bases, leaving 20 bases between them. CDR1 is KGHSH and CDR2 is LQKENI in the germline V gene. The CDR3 loop reads CASSHNQEGQDGYTF. CDR3 bases: TGTGCCAGCTCTCATAACCAGGAGGGGCAGGATGGCTACACCTTC.

V and J are TRBV19 and TRBJ2-1, with 10 bases fitting TRBD1. Germline V gives CDR1 LNHDA, CDR2 SQIVND (reference sequence). The V gene end was trimmed by 6 bases and the J gene end by 6 bases; junction bases not matched to a gene: 5. This CDR3 has 14 amino acids. The CDR3 spells CASSRDRGSNEQFF. The DNA for the CDR3 is TGTGCCAGTAGCCGGGACAGGGGAAGCAATGAGCAGTTCTTC. Together with reference TRBV19 and TRBJ2-1, the CDR3 gives the full variable domain: DGGITQSPKYLFRKEGQNVTLSCEQNLNHDAMYWYRQDPGQGLRLIYYSQIVNDFQKGDIAEGYSVSREKKESFPLTVTSAQKNPTAFYLCASSRDRGSNEQFFGPGTRLTVL.

This chain joins TRBV7-2 and TRBJ2-7, with 8 nucleotides matching TRBD2. Trimming at V came to 5 bases and at J to 8 bases, leaving 8 bases not matched to a gene. Germline V CDR1 and CDR2: SGHTA, FQGNSA. The CDR3 contains 13 residues. CDR3 DNA: TGTGCCAGCAGCCCAAAGGGTAGCGGGAAGCAGTACTTC. Translated, it gives CASSPKGSGKQYF.

The chain employs TRBV11-2 and TRBJ2-3, with TRBD2 matching over 7 bases. The CDR3 contains 16 residues. The V and J ends lost 6 bases and 1 base, in that order; junction bases with no gene match: 10. Germline CDR1 reads SGHAT; CDR2 reads FQNNGV. CDR3 in DNA: TGTGCCAGCAGTTTGATGGGGGGGAGAGGCACAGATACGCAGTATTTT. Residues: CASSLMGGRGTDTQYF.

The chain links TRBV6-5 to TRBJ2-7; 9 bases map to TRBD2. This CDR3 comprises 16 residues. V was clipped by 0 bases and J by 5 bases; unmatched bases: 8. The germline gives CDR1 MNHEY, CDR2 SVGAGI. Here the CDR3 DNA reads TGTGCCAGCAGTTACTCCCCGCGGGAGGGCCTCAACGAGCAGTACTTC. It codes for CASSYSPREGLNEQYF.

This clonotype was detected a few times. In DNA form, the CDR3 reads TGTGCCAGCAGTTCTTCCTTTGGGACCCAGTACTTC. Protein: CASSSSFGTQYF. The chain recombines TRBV11-3 with TRBJ2-5; D gene ambiguous. From germline, CDR1 is SGHNT and CDR2 YENEEA. The CDR3 contains 12 residues. V lost 6 bases, J lost 7 bases, and 12 bases lay in between.

The chain combines TRBV11-2 with TRBJ2-1; either TRBD1 or TRBD2 may fit D (7 bases each). The CDR3 spans 12 residues. CDR1 is SGHAT and CDR2 is FQNNGV in the germline V gene. Trimming stripped 6 bases from V and 15 bases from J, with 18 bases between. Written as DNA, the CDR3 is TGTGCCAGCAGTTTTCAGGGGGGGAGGGCGTTCTTC. Translated: CASSFQGGRAFF.

V and J are TRBV20-1 and TRBJ2-1, with D maybe TRBD2 (7 bases). V dropped 3 bases and J dropped 8 bases, with 17 bases sitting between them. The CDR3 runs to 14 residues. CDR1 and CDR2 (germline): DFQATT, SNEGSKA (reference sequence). The CDR3 loop is CSASGGGGGHEQFF. The DNA for the CDR3 is TGCAGTGCTAGCGGGGGCGGCGGGGGCCATGAGCAGTTCTTC.

This clonotype came up once. The J gene is TRBJ1-2, the V gene TRBV2; D unresolved. The CDR3 covers 13 residues. V lost 5 bases to trimming and J lost 4 bases, with 11 bases between them. Germline V lookup: CDR1 SNHLY, CDR2 FYNNEI. CDR3 sequence (DNA): TGTGCCAGCAGTTTAGGAATGGCCTATGGCTACACCTTC. This codes for CASSLGMAYGYTF.

The chain joins TRBV7-8 to TRBJ1-1; 7 bases line up with TRBD1. This CDR3 is 14 amino acids long. Trimming cost V 2 bases and J 8 bases; bases outside gene matches: 8. Germline loops: CDR1 SGHVS, CDR2 FQNEAQ. CDR3: CASSLQFAGGEAFF. DNA for the CDR3: TGTGCCAGCAGCTTACAATTTGCAGGGGGGGAAGCTTTCTTT.